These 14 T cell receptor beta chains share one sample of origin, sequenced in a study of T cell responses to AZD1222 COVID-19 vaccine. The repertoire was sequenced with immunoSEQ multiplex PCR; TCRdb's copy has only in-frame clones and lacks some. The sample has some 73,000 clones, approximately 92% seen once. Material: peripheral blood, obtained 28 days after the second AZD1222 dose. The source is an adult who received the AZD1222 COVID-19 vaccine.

This chain's CDR3 is CASSLASRETQYF. CDR3 nucleotide sequence: TGTGCCAGCAGCTTAGCCTCGAGGGAGACCCAGTACTTC. The rearrangement uses TRBV11-3 and TRBJ2-5; no reliable D call. The germline V gene has CDR1 SGHNT and CDR2 YENEEA. The V end was cut by 1 base, the J end by 5 bases, with 8 bases between. The CDR3 loop spans 13 amino acids. Full variable domain (missing parts from reference TRBV11-3 and TRBJ2-5): EAGVVQSPRYKIIEKKQPVAFWCNPISGHNTLYWYLQNLGQGPELLIRYENEEAVDDSQLPKDRFSAERLKGVDSTLKIQPAELGDSAVYLCASSLASRETQYFGPGTRLLVL.

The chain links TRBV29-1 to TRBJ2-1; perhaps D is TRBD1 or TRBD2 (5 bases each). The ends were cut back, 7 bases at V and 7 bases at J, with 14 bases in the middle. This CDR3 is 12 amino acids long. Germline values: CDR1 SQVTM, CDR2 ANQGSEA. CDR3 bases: TGCAGCGGGAAGAGGGGTGGGAATGAGCAGTTCTTC. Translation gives CSGKRGGNEQFF.

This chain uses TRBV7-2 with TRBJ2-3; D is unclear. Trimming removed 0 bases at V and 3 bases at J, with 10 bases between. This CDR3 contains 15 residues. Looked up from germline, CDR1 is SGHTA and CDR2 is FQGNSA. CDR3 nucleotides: TGTGCCAGCAGCTTAGCTCTTCCCGGGACAGATACGCAGTATTTT. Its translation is CASSLALPGTDTQYF.

The CDR3 reads CASTRTSGRSYNEQFF. CDR3 DNA: TGTGCCAGCACCCGGACTAGCGGGAGATCCTACAATGAGCAGTTCTTC. The V gene is TRBV3-1 (or the pseudogene TRBV3-2), the J gene TRBJ2-1; 13 nucleotides line up with TRBD2. Per germline, CDR1 LGHDT and CDR2 YNNKEL (reference sequence). The V segment lost 7 bases and the J segment 1 base; nucleotides outside the gene matches: 4. The length of the CDR3 is 16 residues.

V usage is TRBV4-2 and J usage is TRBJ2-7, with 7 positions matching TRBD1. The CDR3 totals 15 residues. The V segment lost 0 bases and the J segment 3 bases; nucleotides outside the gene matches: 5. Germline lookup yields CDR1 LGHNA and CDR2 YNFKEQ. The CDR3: CASSQEARTGYEQYF. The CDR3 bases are TGTGCCAGCAGCCAAGAGGCTCGGACAGGCTACGAGCAGTACTTC.

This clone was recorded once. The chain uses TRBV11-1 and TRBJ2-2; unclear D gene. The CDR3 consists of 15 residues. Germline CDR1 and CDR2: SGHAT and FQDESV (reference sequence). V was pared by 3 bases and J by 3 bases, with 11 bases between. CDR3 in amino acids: CASSFTALDTGELFF. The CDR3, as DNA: TGTGCCAGCAGCTTCACAGCCCTGGACACCGGGGAGCTGTTTTTT.

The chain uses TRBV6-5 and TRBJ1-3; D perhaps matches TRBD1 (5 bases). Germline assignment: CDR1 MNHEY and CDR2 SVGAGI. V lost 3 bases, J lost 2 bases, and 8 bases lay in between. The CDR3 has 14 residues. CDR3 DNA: TGTGCCAGCAGTTATGGGGGTACTGGAAACACCATATATTTT. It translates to CASSYGGTGNTIYF.

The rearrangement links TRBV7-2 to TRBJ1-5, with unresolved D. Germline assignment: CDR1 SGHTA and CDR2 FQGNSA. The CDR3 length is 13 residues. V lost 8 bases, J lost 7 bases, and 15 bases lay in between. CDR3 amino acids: CASSNTVGQPQHF. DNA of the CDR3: TGTGCCAGCTCCAACACCGTGGGACAGCCCCAGCATTTT.

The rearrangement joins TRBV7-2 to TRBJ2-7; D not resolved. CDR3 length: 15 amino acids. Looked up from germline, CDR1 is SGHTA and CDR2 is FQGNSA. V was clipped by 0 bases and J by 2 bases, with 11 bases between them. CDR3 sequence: CASSLAGASTYEQYV. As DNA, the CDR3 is TGTGCCAGCAGCTTAGCGGGTGCCAGCACCTACGAGCAGTACGTC.

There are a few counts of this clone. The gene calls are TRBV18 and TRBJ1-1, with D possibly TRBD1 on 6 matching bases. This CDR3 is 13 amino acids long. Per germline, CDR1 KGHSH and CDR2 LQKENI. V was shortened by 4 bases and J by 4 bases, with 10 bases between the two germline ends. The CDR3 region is CASSRNRATEAFF. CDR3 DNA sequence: TGTGCCAGCTCACGAAACAGGGCCACTGAAGCTTTCTTT.

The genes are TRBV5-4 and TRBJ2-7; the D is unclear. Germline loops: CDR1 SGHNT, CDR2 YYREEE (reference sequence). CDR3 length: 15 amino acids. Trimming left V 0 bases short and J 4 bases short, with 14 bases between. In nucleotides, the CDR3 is TGTGCCAGCAGCTTGGTTTGGGTGGGGTGGTACGAGCAGTACTTC. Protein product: CASSLVWVGWYEQYF.

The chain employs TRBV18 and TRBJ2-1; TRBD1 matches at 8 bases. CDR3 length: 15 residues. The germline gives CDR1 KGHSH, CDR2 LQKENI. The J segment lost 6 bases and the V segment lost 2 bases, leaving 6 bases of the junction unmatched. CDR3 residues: CASSPKTGVGNEQFF. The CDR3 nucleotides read TGTGCCAGCTCACCAAAGACAGGGGTAGGCAATGAGCAGTTCTTC.

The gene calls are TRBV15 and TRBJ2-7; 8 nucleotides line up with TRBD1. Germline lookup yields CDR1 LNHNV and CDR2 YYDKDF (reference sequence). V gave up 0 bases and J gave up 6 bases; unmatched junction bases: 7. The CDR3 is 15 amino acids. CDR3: CATSREAGQGFEQYF. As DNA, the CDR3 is TGTGCCACCAGCAGAGAGGCAGGACAGGGTTTCGAGCAGTACTTC. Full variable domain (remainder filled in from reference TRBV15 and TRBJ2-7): DAMVIQNPRYQVTQFGKPVTLSCSQTLNHNVMYWYQQKSSQAPKLLFHYYDKDFNNEADTPDNFQSRRPNTSFCFLDIRSPGLGDTAMYLCATSREAGQGFEQYFGPGTRLTVT.

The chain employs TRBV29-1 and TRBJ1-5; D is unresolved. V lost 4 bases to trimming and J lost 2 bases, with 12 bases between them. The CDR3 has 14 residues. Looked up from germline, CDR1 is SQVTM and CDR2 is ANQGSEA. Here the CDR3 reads CSVAHGDGNQPQHF. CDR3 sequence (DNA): TGCAGCGTTGCGCATGGGGATGGCAATCAGCCCCAGCATTTT.